The 32 T cell receptor beta chains below come from one sample, sequenced in a study of shared clonotypes between healthy human individuals. CD45RO-negative, CCR7-positively selected cells formed the naive CD8 fraction, excluding terminally differentiated effector memory CD45RA+ cells. Sequencing was performed with immunoSEQ multiplex PCR; in TCRdb, only in-frame clones are kept and a portion is missing. The sample includes around 700,000 clones, roughly 94% seen only once; the top ten take roughly 22%. What was sequenced was naive CD8+ T cells sorted from blood. These receptors came from a man aged 25 to 40 in good health.

The genes are TRBV4-1 and TRBJ2-7, with 7 bases that match TRBD1. Germline V lookup: CDR1 MGHRA, CDR2 YSYEKL. The ends lost 4 bases at V and 3 bases at J; junction bases unmatched: 12. The CDR3 is made up of 16 amino acids. CDR3: CASSLSRDSKVYEQYF. The CDR3 bases are TGCGCCAGCAGCCTGTCCCGGGACAGCAAGGTCTACGAGCAGTACTTC.

Only a few counts were recorded for this clone. The chain couples TRBV10-3 to TRBJ2-7, with a tentative D call TRBD1 (5 bases). CDR3 size: 14 residues. Germline V lookup: CDR1 ENHRY, CDR2 SYGVKD. Trimming pared 4 bases from V and 4 bases from J, leaving 14 bases between. The CDR3 bases are TGTGCCATCAGTGGGCCAGGGTCAGTATACGAGCAGTACTTC. This encodes CAISGPGSVYEQYF.

The genes are TRBV27 and TRBJ2-7; 7 bases agree with TRBD2. With V trimmed by 1 base and J by 3 bases, 3 bases remained unmatched. Germline CDR1 and CDR2: MNHEY and SMNVEV (reference sequence). This CDR3 is built from 14 residues. The CDR3 region has the DNA TGTGCCAGCAGTTTATTGGCTAGCGGCTACGAGCAGTACTTC. As protein: CASSLLASGYEQYF.

The genes are TRBV7-9 and TRBJ2-2, with 9 bases aligning to TRBD2. Germline assignment: CDR1 SEHNR and CDR2 FQNEAQ (reference sequence). The ends lost 5 bases at V and 2 bases at J; junction bases unmatched: 3. The CDR3 has 15 amino acids. The DNA for the CDR3 is TGTGCCAGCAGCCAGACTAGCGGTAACACCGGGGAGCTGTTTTTT. Translating gives CASSQTSGNTGELFF.

V gene TRBV5-6 combines with J gene TRBJ1-2; 9 nucleotides agree with TRBD1. The CDR3 consists of 14 residues. V was pared by 3 bases and J by 4 bases, with 4 bases of the junction left unmatched. Per the germline V gene, CDR1 is SGHDT and CDR2 is YYEEEE. The CDR3 protein is CASSYGTGPYGYTF. The CDR3 DNA is TGTGCCAGCAGCTATGGGACAGGGCCCTATGGCTACACCTTC.

The CDR3 reads CASSRGPSFWEQYF. The CDR3 bases are TGTGCCAGCAGCCGGGGACCGAGTTTTTGGGAGCAGTACTTC. This rearrangement joins TRBV7-8 to TRBJ2-7; tentatively, D is TRBD1 or TRBD2 (5 bases each). This CDR3 contains 14 residues. V was shortened by 5 bases and J by 7 bases, with 18 bases between the two germline ends. The germline CDR1 and CDR2 sequences are SGHVS and FQNEAQ.

This rearrangement joins TRBV7-6 to TRBJ1-2, with D possibly TRBD1 on 5 matching bases. CDR3 length: 14 amino acids. V was trimmed by 5 bases and J by 2 bases, leaving 12 bases between them. Germline CDR1 SGHVS, CDR2 FNYEAQ. Here the CDR3 DNA reads TGTGCCAGCAGCCCCGGGACTTCAAACTATGGCTACACCTTC. Its protein is CASSPGTSNYGYTF.

The chain uses TRBV28 and TRBJ1-2; D might be TRBD1 (5 bases). Trimming left V 4 bases short and J 4 bases short, with 16 bases between. Germline CDR1 reads MDHEN; CDR2 reads SYDVKM. This CDR3 contains 15 residues. Written as DNA, the CDR3 is TGTGCCAGCAGTTCAACACCAAGGGACGCCTATGGCTACACCTTC. The encoded protein is CASSSTPRDAYGYTF.

The rearrangement joins TRBV6-5 to TRBJ1-2, with D unresolved. This CDR3 region has 13 residues. Germline loops: CDR1 MNHEY, CDR2 SVGAGI. With 6 bases removed from V and 2 bases from J, the gap between germline ends came to 10 bases. CDR3 in DNA: TGTGCCAGCAGCCTGGAGGGAAACTATGGCTACACCTTC. It yields the protein CASSLEGNYGYTF.

This clone has more than one count but fewer than ten. The chain recombines TRBV4-1 with TRBJ2-5; unclear D gene. Between the trimmed V and J ends, which lost 1 base and 5 bases, there was a span of 8 bases. CDR3 length equals 13 residues. Looked up from germline, CDR1 is MGHRA and CDR2 is YSYEKL. The CDR3 sequence: CASSQVFGETQYF. The CDR3 nucleotides are TGCGCCAGCAGCCAAGTGTTTGGGGAGACCCAGTACTTC.

To note about this clone: Other DNA sequences in this specimen translate into the identical CDR3. The genes are TRBV11-2 and TRBJ2-7; a weak D match, TRBD2 (5 bases). V lost 1 base and J 0 bases, leaving 7 bases between the germline ends. Germline V gene lookup returns CDR1 SGHAT and CDR2 FQNNGV. The CDR3 has 14 residues. Here the CDR3 reads CASSLVGSSYEQYF. CDR3 coding DNA: TGTGCCAGCAGCTTAGTGGGGAGCTCCTACGAGCAGTACTTC.

This rearrangement joins TRBV7-9 to TRBJ1-2; 7 bases align to TRBD1. Germline CDR1 and CDR2: SEHNR and FQNEAQ (reference sequence). The CDR3 runs 16 residues. With V trimmed by 3 bases and J by 6 bases, 13 bases remained unmatched. CDR3 protein: CASSFRQGEGPDGYTF. CDR3 DNA sequence: TGTGCCAGCAGCTTCCGACAGGGAGAGGGCCCCGATGGCTACACCTTC.

This clone appeared once. V gene TRBV11-2 combines with J gene TRBJ1-2; D remains unclear. There are 12 residues in the CDR3. Trimming shortened V by 4 bases and J by 6 bases, and 9 bases separated the two germline ends. The germline CDR1 and CDR2 sequences are SGHAT and FQNNGV. The CDR3 is CASSSQSHGYTF. CDR3 DNA: TGTGCCAGCAGCTCCCAGTCCCATGGCTACACCTTC.

This sequence joins TRBV29-1 and TRBJ1-2, with 7 bases that match TRBD1. Trimming removed 5 bases from V and 6 bases from J; junction bases left unmatched: 15. Germline CDR1 SQVTM, CDR2 ANQGSEA. The CDR3 has 15 residues. DNA of the CDR3: TGCAGCGTTTTGCTGACAGGGATAGCTCGAGATGGCTACACCTTC. Its protein is CSVLLTGIARDGYTF.

CDR3 in amino acids: CASSLDHGLAENTGELFF. CDR3 nucleotide sequence: TGCGCCAGCAGCTTGGATCACGGGCTAGCGGAGAACACCGGGGAGCTGTTTTTT. This chain uses TRBV5-1 with TRBJ2-2; 7 nucleotides line up with TRBD2. The CDR3 is 18 residues long. The germline CDR1 and CDR2 sequences are SGHRS and YFSETQ. The J segment lost 1 base and the V segment lost 0 bases, leaving 9 bases of the junction unmatched.

This clone occurred once. The chain couples TRBV7-9 to TRBJ2-5; 13 bases align to TRBD2. The CDR3 sequence is 18 residues long. In germline, CDR1 is SEHNR, CDR2 FQNEAQ (reference sequence). With V trimmed by 3 bases and J by 5 bases, 12 bases remained unmatched. The CDR3 sequence is CASSFGLAGVEGWETQYF. The CDR3, as DNA: TGTGCCAGCAGCTTCGGACTAGCGGGAGTTGAAGGTTGGGAGACCCAGTACTTC.

This rearrangement joins TRBV14 to TRBJ2-5, with D uncertain. With 0 bases removed from V and 5 bases from J, the gap between germline ends came to 10 bases. Looked up from germline, CDR1 is SGHDN and CDR2 is FVKESK. The CDR3 length is 14 residues. CDR3 loop: CASSQDFSSETQYF. CDR3 sequence (DNA): TGTGCCAGCAGCCAAGATTTTTCGTCCGAGACCCAGTACTTC.

The rearrangement joins TRBV15 to TRBJ2-7; 12 nucleotides line up with TRBD1. The CDR3 is 16 residues long. Trimming removed 0 bases from V and 6 bases from J; junction bases left unmatched: 6. The germline CDR1 and CDR2 sequences are LNHNV and YYDKDF (reference sequence). The CDR3 nucleotides are TGTGCCACCAGCAGAGATCGCGGGACAGGGGGCCCCGAGCAGTACTTC. Its protein product is CATSRDRGTGGPEQYF. Together with reference TRBV15 and TRBJ2-7, the CDR3 gives the full variable domain: DAMVIQNPRYQVTQFGKPVTLSCSQTLNHNVMYWYQQKSSQAPKLLFHYYDKDFNNEADTPDNFQSRRPNTSFCFLDIRSPGLGDTAMYLCATSRDRGTGGPEQYFGPGTRLTVT.

The chain carries TRBV27 and TRBJ2-7; D tentatively fits TRBD1 or TRBD2 (5 bases each). Looked up from germline, CDR1 is MNHEY and CDR2 is SMNVEV (reference sequence). The length of the CDR3 is 18 residues. V shed 5 bases and J shed 1 base, with 24 bases lying between them. CDR3 nucleotide sequence: TGTGCCAGCAGTGCCGCTCAGGGTTATCCGGGGCATTCCTACGAGCAGTACTTC. Residues: CASSAAQGYPGHSYEQYF.

J is TRBJ2-5 and V is TRBV7-9; a weak D match, TRBD2 (6 bases). In germline, CDR1 is SEHNR, CDR2 FQNEAQ (reference sequence). The CDR3 spans 16 residues. The V and J ends lost 1 base and 1 base respectively, with 13 bases between them. In DNA form, the CDR3 reads TGTGCCAGCAGCTTAGTAAAAGCCGGGGGCCAAGAGACCCAGTACTTC. Amino acids: CASSLVKAGGQETQYF.

In the case of this clone: This same CDR3 is encoded by further DNA sequences in the sample. V usage is TRBV27 and J usage is TRBJ2-1, with D perhaps matching TRBD2 (5 bases). This CDR3 region has 12 residues. Trimming stripped 6 bases from V and 3 bases from J, with 6 bases between. Germline V gives CDR1 MNHEY, CDR2 SMNVEV (reference sequence). CDR3 residues: CASRGSYNEQFF. DNA for the CDR3: TGTGCCAGCAGGGGGAGCTACAATGAGCAGTTCTTC.

This rearrangement joins TRBV11-2 to TRBJ2-1, with 7 bases matching TRBD1. After removal of 1 base from V and 6 bases from J, the junction contained 9 bases not matched to a gene. The length of the CDR3 is 16 residues. Germline V gene data show CDR1 as SGHAT and CDR2 as FQNNGV. Written as DNA, the CDR3 is TGTGCCAGCAGCTTAGTTCGACAGGGTGTGAGCAATGAGCAGTTCTTC. Encoded protein: CASSLVRQGVSNEQFF.

This sequence joins TRBV28 and TRBJ2-3; a weak D match, TRBD1 (6 bases). Germline CDR1 and CDR2: MDHEN and SYDVKM. V shed 3 bases and J shed 0 bases, with 13 bases lying between them. This CDR3 comprises 16 residues. CDR3 region: CASSLEGTTSTDTQYF. In DNA, the CDR3 is TGTGCCAGCAGTTTGGAAGGGACAACTAGCACAGATACGCAGTATTTT.

This clone was seen only once. This rearrangement joins TRBV7-9 to TRBJ2-7; 8 bases line up with TRBD1. The V and J ends lost 5 bases and 1 base, in that order; junction bases with no gene match: 4. The CDR3 runs 14 residues. Germline V gene lookup returns CDR1 SEHNR and CDR2 FQNEAQ (reference sequence). CDR3 coding DNA: TGTGCCAGCAGCGCAGGGGGCCTATCCTACGAGCAGTACTTC. Encoded protein: CASSAGGLSYEQYF.

Turning to this clone: The same CDR3 also results from other DNA sequences found in this sample. CDR3 residues: CATSRDRNQPQHF. The DNA of the CDR3 is TGTGCCACCAGCAGAGACCGGAACCAGCCCCAGCATTTT. The V and J genes are TRBV15 and TRBJ1-5; D call uncertain. The CDR3 has 13 residues. V was pared by 0 bases and J by 7 bases, with 7 bases between. Germline V gene sequence: CDR1 LNHNV, CDR2 YYDKDF (reference sequence).

This chain uses TRBV5-1 with TRBJ2-1, with TRBD2 matching over 16 bases. Trimming at V came to 6 bases and at J to 2 bases, leaving 8 bases not matched to a gene. The CDR3 is made up of 18 amino acids. Germline values: CDR1 SGHRS, CDR2 YFSETQ. CDR3 in amino acids: CASNPGLAGGPPYNEQFF. CDR3 in DNA: TGCGCCAGCAATCCGGGACTAGCGGGAGGGCCCCCCTACAATGAGCAGTTCTTC.

The chain recombines TRBV11-2 with TRBJ2-3, with 7 positions matching TRBD2. The CDR3 extends over 13 amino acids. Germline V gene sequence: CDR1 SGHAT, CDR2 FQNNGV. J lost 0 bases, V lost 8 bases, and 2 bases had no gene match. The CDR3 nucleotides read TGTGCCAGCTTGGGGGGGAGCACAGATACGCAGTATTTT. Its translation is CASLGGSTDTQYF.

The CDR3 loop is CASSPWGGGSTYEQYF. The CDR3 DNA is TGTGCCAGCAGCCCGTGGGGGGGAGGCTCGACCTACGAGCAGTACTTC. The genes are TRBV9 and TRBJ2-7; TRBD2 aligns across 7 bases. CDR3 length: 16 residues. Germline CDR1 and CDR2: SGDLS and YYNGEE. The J segment lost 2 bases and the V segment lost 4 bases, leaving 12 bases of the junction unmatched.

The CDR3 reads CASSSPSGYGYTF. In DNA, the CDR3 is TGTGCCAGCAGCTCCCCCTCGGGATATGGCTACACCTTC. The chain is built from TRBV5-8 and TRBJ1-2; no definite D call. V gave up 3 bases and J gave up 5 bases, with 11 bases separating them. The CDR3 sequence is 13 residues long. Germline V gene lookup returns CDR1 SGHTS and CDR2 YDEGEE.

The chain combines TRBV7-2 with TRBJ2-1; 9 nucleotides agree with TRBD2. Germline lookup yields CDR1 SGHTA and CDR2 FQGNSA. The CDR3 loop spans 15 amino acids. V lost 2 bases and J lost 6; bases outside the gene matches: 5. The CDR3 protein is CASSLSGGRANEQFF. CDR3 nucleotides: TGTGCCAGCAGCTTAAGTGGCGGGAGGGCCAATGAGCAGTTCTTC.

The rearrangement links TRBV11-2 to TRBJ2-1; TRBD2 matches 14 bases. Germline loops: CDR1 SGHAT, CDR2 FQNNGV. This CDR3 region has 18 residues. The V gene end was trimmed by 6 bases and the J gene end by 9 bases; junction bases not matched to a gene: 16. CDR3 amino acids: CASSQTGSGTSGSLEQFF. In DNA, the CDR3 is TGTGCCAGCAGTCAGACTGGTTCCGGGACTAGCGGGAGTCTTGAGCAGTTCTTC.

This clone has only one observation. The chain joins TRBV10-1 to TRBJ1-4, with no clear D. Trimming stripped 0 bases from V and 7 bases from J, with 15 bases between. This CDR3 is built from 16 residues. Germline CDR1 WNHNN, CDR2 SYGVQD (reference sequence). This chain's CDR3 is CASSESPGPRGEKLFF. The CDR3 DNA reads as TGCGCCAGCAGTGAGTCGCCCGGGCCTCGGGGTGAAAAACTGTTTTTT.